These 7 T cell receptor beta chains originate from one sample sequenced in a study of blood T cell repertoires in COVID-19. TCRdb's copy holds only in-frame clones and misses some; the assay was immunoSEQ multiplex PCR. This sample has under 400,000 clones, with around nine tenths found just once. The sequencing sample was made of peripheral blood. All receptors derive from a woman aged 55-70 years with COVID-19, enrolled during active disease.

J is TRBJ1-5 and V is TRBV16; the D is unclear. CDR3 size: 12 residues. V shed 2 bases and J shed 11 bases, with 10 bases lying between them. The germline gives CDR1 KGHSY, CDR2 FQNENV. The CDR3 protein is CASSQAPTAQHF. In DNA, the CDR3 is TGTGCCAGCAGCCAAGCCCCCACAGCCCAGCATTTT. Variable domain in full (rest from reference TRBV16 and TRBJ1-5): GEEVAQTPKHLVRGEGQKAKLYCAPIKGHSYVFWYQQVLKNEFKFLISFQNENVFDETGMPKERFSAKCLPNSPCSLEIQATKLEDSAVYFCASSQAPTAQHFGDGTRLSIL.

This chain connects TRBV28 to TRBJ1-5, with a weak D call TRBD1 (6 bases). The germline CDR1 and CDR2 sequences are MDHEN and SYDVKM. V gave up 4 bases and J gave up 9 bases, with 10 bases separating them. The CDR3 contains 12 residues. The CDR3 region has the DNA TGTGCCAGCAGTTCCCCACAGGGGCCCCAGCATTTT. This sequence encodes CASSSPQGPQHF. Filled out from reference TRBV28 and TRBJ1-5, the complete variable domain reads DVKVTQSSRYLVKRTGEKVFLECVQDMDHENMFWYRQDPGLGLRLIYFSYDVKMKEKGDIPEGYSVSREKKERFSLILESASTNQTSMYLCASSSPQGPQHFGDGTRLSIL.

The chain combines TRBV6-5 with TRBJ1-5; a weak D match, TRBD1 (5 bases). The CDR3 loop spans 13 amino acids. Germline V lookup: CDR1 MNHEY, CDR2 SVGAGI. With 9 bases removed from V and 2 bases from J, the gap between germline ends came to 11 bases. CDR3 bases: TGTGCCAGTGGACACGGAGGCAATCAGCCCCAGCATTTT. The encoded protein is CASGHGGNQPQHF.

The V and J genes are TRBV11-3 and TRBJ2-7; possible D gene TRBD2, 6 bases. Germline-derived CDR1 and CDR2 are SGHNT and YENEEA. This CDR3 contains 15 residues. With 2 bases removed from V and 5 bases from J, the gap between germline ends came to 16 bases. The CDR3 reads CASSLSHGGLDEQYF. The CDR3 nucleotides read TGTGCCAGCAGCTTATCCCATGGGGGACTTGACGAGCAGTACTTC.

The table lists this clone with a count of one. The gene calls are TRBV12-3 or TRBV12-4 and TRBJ1-1; D is possibly TRBD1 (6 bases). The length of the CDR3 is 13 residues. V lost 5 bases and J 1 base, leaving 8 bases between the germline ends. CDR3 region: CASSRQANTEAFF. In nucleotides, the CDR3 is TGTGCCAGCAGTCGACAGGCGAACACTGAAGCTTTCTTT.

The chain couples TRBV11-2 to TRBJ2-7, with 8 bases identical to TRBD1. The CDR3 extends over 16 amino acids. Germline CDR1 is SGHAT and CDR2 is FQNNGV. The J segment lost 0 bases and the V segment lost 6 bases, leaving 10 bases of the junction unmatched. The CDR3 region has the DNA TGTGCCAGCAGGCTTAGAGGGCAGGGGGCCTCCTACGAGCAGTACTTC. This translates into CASRLRGQGASYEQYF.

The chain uses TRBV6-1 and TRBJ2-7; D not resolved. Germline V gene lookup returns CDR1 MNHNS and CDR2 SASEGT. CDR3 size: 15 residues. V lost 2 bases and J lost 1, with 12 bases in between. The CDR3 spells CASSESAGLSYEQYF. The CDR3 bases are TGTGCCAGCAGTGAATCAGCAGGCCTTTCCTACGAGCAGTACTTC.